Sequencing of this T cell receptor beta chain was carried out in a study of shared clonotypes between healthy human individuals. Across the study: CD4 naive and CD4 memory each took three plates per donor, while CD8 naive took two and CD8 memory one.

Each PCR replicate from the sorted subsets contained 200 to 250 ng DNA, which is about 30,000 T cell genomes. Method: immunoSEQ multiplex PCR; TCRdb's copy keeps in-frame clones and lacks some. This repertoire shows millions of clones, around nine tenths found once; its top ten account for 0.14%. Points from the study as a whole: The naive CD4 repertoires of a few donors were compared, and about 5% of clonotypes were shared.

A few counts support this clone. The antigen remains unidentified. V lost 3 bases and J 5 bases, leaving 11 bases between the germline ends. In germline, CDR1 is SGHRS, CDR2 YFSETQ. The CDR3 has 13 amino acids. The sequence derives from a man between 18 and 35 years old in good health. The chain combines TRBV5-1 with TRBJ1-1; possibly TRBD1 for D (6 bases). Sequenced sample: naive CD4+ T cells sorted from blood. Subset denoted: CD45RA+ positively selected. The CDR3 is CASSSKGETEAFF. CDR3 sequence (DNA): TGCGCCAGCAGCTCCAAGGGGGAGACTGAAGCTTTCTTT.